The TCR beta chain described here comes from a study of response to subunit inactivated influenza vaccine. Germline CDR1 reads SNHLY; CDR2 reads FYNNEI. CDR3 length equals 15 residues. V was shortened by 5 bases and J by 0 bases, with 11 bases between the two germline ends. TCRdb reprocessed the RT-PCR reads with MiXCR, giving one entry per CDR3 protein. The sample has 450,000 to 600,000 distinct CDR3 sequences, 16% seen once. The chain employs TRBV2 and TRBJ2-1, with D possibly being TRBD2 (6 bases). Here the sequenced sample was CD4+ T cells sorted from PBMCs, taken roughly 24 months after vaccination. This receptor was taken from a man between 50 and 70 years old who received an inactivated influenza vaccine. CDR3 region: CASSREVSSYNEQFF. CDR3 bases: TGTGCCAGCAGTAGGGAGGTGAGCTCCTACAATGAGCAGTTCTTC.